These 6 T cell receptor beta chains share one sample of origin, sequenced in a study of T cells in Graves' hyperthyroidism and ophthalmopathy (dated by TCRdb to the late 2010s). Library preparation used multiplex PCR. Data came from an Illumina HiSeq 2000. Amplification of TCR beta CDR3 regions was carried out from RNA transcripts. For the first round of RT-PCR on the TCR CDR3, the HTBI primer set was used together with the Qiagen OneStep RT-PCR kit. Using fastp trimming at Q25 and MiXCR clonotype assembly, TCRdb reanalyzed the public sequencing data and kept in-frame beta chains. Each CDR3 protein gets just one entry, which takes the most common genes and DNA from the rows behind it. A total of about 520,000 distinct CDR3 sequences appear in this sample, approximately 25% of them only once. The ten biggest clones cover 11% of the sample. The sample comprised blood. The receptors stem from a woman aged 25 to 39 with Graves' ophthalmopathy.

The chain uses TRBV12-3 or TRBV12-4 and TRBJ2-3; D perhaps matches TRBD1 (5 bases). This CDR3 is built from 14 residues. V lost 2 bases and J 4 bases, leaving 10 bases between the germline ends. The DNA of the CDR3 is TGTGCCAGCAGTTTACTGCAGGGCCCAGATACGCAGTATTTT. Amino acids: CASSLLQGPDTQYF.

This clonotype was counted ten times or more. V gene TRBV7-9 combines with J gene TRBJ1-5; TRBD1 agrees at 7 bases. The V and J ends lost 6 bases and 2 bases, in that order; junction bases with no gene match: 1. CDR1 is SEHNR, CDR2 FQNEAQ, per germline (reference sequence). CDR3 size: 13 residues. This CDR3 is CASSGTGNQPQHF. DNA for the CDR3: TGTGCCAGCAGTGGGACAGGCAATCAGCCCCAGCATTTT.

This clonotype was detected many times. CDR3 DNA sequence: TGTGCCACCTCCCCCGGACTAACCTACGAGCAGTACTTC. Protein product: CATSPGLTYEQYF. V is TRBV2 and J is TRBJ2-7; possibly TRBD2 for D (6 bases). Looked up from germline, CDR1 is SNHLY and CDR2 is FYNNEI. This CDR3 region has 13 residues. The V gene lost 10 bases and the J gene lost 2 bases, with 15 bases spanning the gap. Variable domain in full (rest from reference TRBV2 and TRBJ2-7): EPEVTQTPSHQVTQMGQEVILRCVPISNHLYFYWYRQILGQKVEFLVSFYNNEISEKSEIFDDQFSVERPDGSNFTLKIRSTKLEDSAMYFCATSPGLTYEQYFGPGTRLTVT.

This clonotype was counted at least ten times. This chain links TRBV9 with TRBJ1-2; 9 bases match TRBD1. CDR3 length: 15 amino acids. Germline loops: CDR1 SGDLS, CDR2 YYNGEE. Trimming at V came to 3 bases and at J to 8 bases, leaving 11 bases not matched to a gene. This CDR3 reads CASSAPWGQGAGYTF. CDR3 in DNA: TGTGCCAGCAGCGCCCCATGGGGACAGGGCGCCGGCTACACCTTC.

V is TRBV6-5 and J is TRBJ1-5; D unclear. The germline V and J ends were trimmed by 2 bases and 6 bases, with 14 bases remaining between them. Germline values: CDR1 MNHEY, CDR2 SVGAGI. The CDR3 runs 15 residues. This CDR3 is CASSYAPRQPQPQHF. As DNA, the CDR3 is TGTGCCAGCAGTTACGCCCCAAGGCAGCCTCAGCCCCAGCATTTT.

The chain employs TRBV6-1 and TRBJ1-1; D might be TRBD1 (5 bases). The CDR3 sequence is 11 residues long. V was shortened by 8 bases and J by 6 bases, with 10 bases between the two germline ends. Germline loops: CDR1 MNHNS, CDR2 SASEGT. The CDR3 protein is CASGGFAEAFF. The CDR3 bases are TGTGCCAGCGGGGGGTTCGCTGAAGCTTTCTTT.